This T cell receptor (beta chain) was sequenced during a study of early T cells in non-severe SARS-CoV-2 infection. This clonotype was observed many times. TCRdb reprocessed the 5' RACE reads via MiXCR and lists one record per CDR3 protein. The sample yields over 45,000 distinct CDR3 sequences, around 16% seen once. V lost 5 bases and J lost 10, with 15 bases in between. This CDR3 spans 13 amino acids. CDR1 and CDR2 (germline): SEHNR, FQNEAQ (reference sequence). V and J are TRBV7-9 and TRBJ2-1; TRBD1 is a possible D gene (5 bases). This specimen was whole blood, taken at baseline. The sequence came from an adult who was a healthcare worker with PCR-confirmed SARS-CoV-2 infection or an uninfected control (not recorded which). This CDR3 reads CASSPPRVNEQFF. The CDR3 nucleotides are TGTGCCAGCAGCCCCCCCAGGGTCAACGAGCAGTTCTTC.